The clone carrying this T cell receptor (beta chain) was counted a single time. Its cognate antigen is unknown. The CDR3 contains 14 residues. Germline V lookup: CDR1 SGHRS, CDR2 YFSETQ. J was trimmed by 4 bases and V by 7 bases; bases with no gene match: 9. TCRdb keeps only in-frame clones here, not all; method: immunoSEQ multiplex PCR. The table has 20,000 to 30,000 clones, about 69% seen once. The sample belongs to a study of cytotoxic CD8 clonotypes in ibrutinib-treated CLL. Findings and limits, study-wide: At progression, clonality fell back toward baseline after rising at ibrutinib response.

The rearrangement uses TRBV5-1 and TRBJ1-1, with TRBD1 matching over 8 bases. Sequenced material: PBMCs, taken after 12 months of ibrutinib treatment. This receptor was taken from a human donor with chronic lymphocytic leukemia. The CDR3 sequence is CASSSQGAGTEAFF. The CDR3 coding sequence is TGCGCCAGCTCGAGTCAGGGGGCAGGCACTGAAGCTTTCTTT.